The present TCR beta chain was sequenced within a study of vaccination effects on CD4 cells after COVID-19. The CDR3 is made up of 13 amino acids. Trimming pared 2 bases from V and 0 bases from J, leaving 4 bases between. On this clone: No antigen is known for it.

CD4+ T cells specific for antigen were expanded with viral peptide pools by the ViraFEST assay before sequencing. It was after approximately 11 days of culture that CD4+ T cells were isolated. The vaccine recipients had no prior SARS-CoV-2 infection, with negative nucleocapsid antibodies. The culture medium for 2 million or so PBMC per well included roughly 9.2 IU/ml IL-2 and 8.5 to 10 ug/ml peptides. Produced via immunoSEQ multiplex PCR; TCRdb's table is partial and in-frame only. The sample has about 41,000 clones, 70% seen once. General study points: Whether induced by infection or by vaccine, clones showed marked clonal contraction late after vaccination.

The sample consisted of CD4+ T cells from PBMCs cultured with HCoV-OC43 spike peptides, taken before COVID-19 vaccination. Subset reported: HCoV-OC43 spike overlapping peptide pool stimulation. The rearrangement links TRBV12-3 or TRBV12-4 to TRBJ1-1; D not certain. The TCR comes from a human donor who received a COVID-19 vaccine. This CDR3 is CASSLYMNTEAFF. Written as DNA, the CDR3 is TGTGCCAGCAGTTTATATATGAACACTGAAGCTTTCTTT.